The 14 T cell receptor beta chains reported below all come from one sample, sequenced in a study of human T cells and chemical hapten exposure. Stated time point: patch test 2, 6 weeks after DPC sensitization. The treatment was: therapeutic diphenylcyclopropenone sensitization with weekly scalp DPC. TCRdb recomputed calls from the RACE reads with MiXCR, one row per CDR3 protein. The repertoire holds under 100,000 distinct CDR3 sequences, with roughly an eighth as singletons. The specimen was whole blood, collected in connection with sensitization to the hapten diphenylcyclopropenone (DPC). All receptors derive from a middle-aged woman with alopecia areata. Some clones in this sample may be carry-over from other donors' samples.

The sample holds many counts of this clonotype. The chain links TRBV7-8 to TRBJ2-5; 7 nucleotides match TRBD2. V shed 0 bases and J 5 bases; nucleotides not matched to a gene: 6. Germline V lookup: CDR1 SGHVS, CDR2 FQNEAQ. CDR3 length: 15 amino acids. The CDR3 DNA is TGTGCCAGCAGCTTAGCGCGGCGGGAGAGGGAGACCCAGTACTTC. Translation: CASSLARRERETQYF.

The chain employs TRBV20-1 and TRBJ1-2; D gene unclear. The V and J ends lost 3 bases and 2 bases respectively, with 7 bases between them. The CDR3 runs to 12 residues. CDR1 and CDR2 from the germline V gene are DFQATT and SNEGSKA (reference sequence). In nucleotides, the CDR3 is TGCAGTGCTAGGTCGGGAAACTATGGCTACACCTTC. It translates to CSARSGNYGYTF.

This clonotype was detected ten times or more. The CDR3 loop reads CASSDSGGSYNEQFF. CDR3 nucleotide sequence: TGCGCCAGCAGTGACAGCGGGGGCTCCTACAATGAGCAGTTCTTC. The chain couples TRBV10-2 to TRBJ2-1; 8 positions agree with TRBD2. In germline, CDR1 is WSHSY, CDR2 SAAADI. The V gene end was trimmed by 3 bases and the J gene end by 0 bases; junction bases not matched to a gene: 1. The CDR3 runs to 15 residues.

This clonotype was recorded a few times. The chain employs TRBV27 and TRBJ2-2; no clear D gene. Looked up from germline, CDR1 is MNHEY and CDR2 is SMNVEV (reference sequence). CDR3 length equals 14 residues. Trimming removed 5 bases from V and 3 bases from J, with 10 bases in between. CDR3 region: CASSPLGYTGELFF. The CDR3 coding sequence is TGTGCCAGCAGTCCTCTCGGCTACACCGGGGAGCTGTTTTTT.

CDR3 in amino acids: CASSLGGGATEAFF. The CDR3 DNA sequence: TGTGCCAGCAGCTTAGGGGGAGGGGCCACTGAAGCTTTCTTT. The rearrangement links TRBV7-2 to TRBJ1-1, with a weak D call TRBD1 (5 bases). Per the germline V gene, CDR1 is SGHTA and CDR2 is FQGNSA. The CDR3 is 14 residues long. The V gene lost 1 base and the J gene lost 4 bases, with 10 bases spanning the gap.

This clonotype came up a few times. V usage is TRBV29-1 and J usage is TRBJ2-1, with D possibly being TRBD2 (6 bases). Germline V gene lookup returns CDR1 SQVTM and CDR2 ANQGSEA. CDR3 length: 15 residues. V was pared by 3 bases and J by 0 bases, with 12 bases between. The CDR3 reads CSVEGGITSYNEQFF. CDR3 DNA sequence: TGCAGCGTTGAGGGCGGGATCACCTCCTACAATGAGCAGTTCTTC.

The CDR3, as DNA: TGTGCCAGCAGTTACTCGAGCCACAGGGAGACCCAGTACTTC. It specifies CASSYSSHRETQYF. The chain joins TRBV6-2 or TRBV6-3 to TRBJ2-5; D is perhaps TRBD1 (5 bases). Trimming cost V 0 bases and J 5 bases, with 10 bases left between them. The CDR3 is 14 residues long. Germline V CDR1 and CDR2: MNHEY, SVGEGT.

This clonotype turned up a few times. This sequence joins TRBV6-5 and TRBJ2-7; D unclear. This CDR3 is built from 14 residues. Germline V gene data show CDR1 as MNHEY and CDR2 as SVGAGI. The V end was cut by 4 bases, the J end by 4 bases, with 14 bases between. The CDR3: CASSSARSNYEQYF. In nucleotides, the CDR3 is TGTGCCAGCAGTTCGGCAAGGTCGAATTACGAGCAGTACTTC.

This chain joins TRBV28 and TRBJ2-7; D call uncertain. The CDR3 is 13 residues long. With 6 bases removed from V and 2 bases from J, the gap between germline ends came to 11 bases. CDR1 and CDR2 (germline): MDHEN, SYDVKM. The chain's CDR3 is CASSRTYPYEQYF. As DNA, the CDR3 is TGTGCCAGCAGCCGGACGTACCCCTACGAGCAGTACTTC.

This clonotype was detected only a few times. The J gene is TRBJ1-5, the V gene TRBV20-1; D might be TRBD1 (5 bases). This CDR3 is built from 15 residues. V was trimmed by 0 bases and J by 0 bases, leaving 9 bases between them. The germline gives CDR1 DFQATT, CDR2 SNEGSKA (reference sequence). The CDR3 DNA follows: TGCAGTGCTAGAGATTCGGGGACTAGCAATCAGCCCCAGCATTTT. It translates to CSARDSGTSNQPQHF.

In its sample, this clonotype was seen many times. The rearrangement uses TRBV4-3 and TRBJ1-4, with 9 bases identical to TRBD1. CDR1 is LGHNA and CDR2 is YSLEER in the germline V gene. Trimming took 1 base from V and 5 from J; bases not matched to a gene: 5. The CDR3 covers 16 residues. The CDR3 loop reads CASSQAGGTGNEKLFF. The CDR3 DNA sequence: TGCGCCAGCAGCCAAGCGGGGGGGACAGGGAATGAAAAACTGTTTTTT.

This clonotype was detected only a few times. CDR3 nucleotides: TGCAGTGCTAGGGGCCCTACAGGGGGCGGCCATCTGTTTTTT. It encodes CSARGPTGGGHLFF. The gene calls are TRBV20-1 and TRBJ1-4; 9 bases line up with TRBD1. This CDR3 is built from 14 residues. Germline V lookup: CDR1 DFQATT, CDR2 SNEGSKA (reference sequence). The J segment lost 14 bases and the V segment lost 3 bases, leaving 13 bases of the junction unmatched.

This clonotype occurred a few times. This chain links TRBV12-3 or TRBV12-4 with TRBJ2-1, with 11 nucleotides matching TRBD2. This CDR3 region has 16 residues. V lost 4 bases, J lost 7 bases, and 9 bases stayed unmatched. The CDR3 spells CASSWVAGGPGNEQFF. The CDR3 coding sequence is TGTGCCAGCAGTTGGGTAGCGGGAGGGCCGGGAAATGAGCAGTTCTTC.

This clonotype has only one observation. It may be a read error: a sequence one base away is much more abundant. The chain carries TRBV12-3 or TRBV12-4 and TRBJ2-5; D unclear. This CDR3 spans 15 amino acids. Trimming pared 2 bases from V and 2 bases from J, leaving 12 bases between. The CDR3 region is CASSLRRAIQETQYF. The CDR3, as DNA: TGTGCCAGCAGTTTAAGACGGGCGATTCAAGAGACCCAGTACTTC.